This is a list of T cell receptor beta chains from one sample in a study of T cells in Graves' hyperthyroidism and ophthalmopathy. TCRdb used MiXCR to reprocess the multiplex PCR reads, holding one entry per CDR3 protein. The repertoire holds approximately 640,000 distinct CDR3 sequences, about 45% seen once, with under 8.5% in the top ten. Sequencing used peripheral blood or thyroid tissue (not recorded which). The receptors were sampled from an adult man with Graves' disease, either hyperthyroidism or ophthalmopathy (not recorded which). Both conserved end residues are part of each CDR3. The D gene is left open where the match is weak. Clone size is shown for a subset of rows, as once, few, many or a class of expanded clone.

V: TRBV7-6; J: TRBJ1-1; length: 14; size: NA; D: NA; CDR3: CASSYKSMNTEAFF; DNA: TGTGCCAGCAGTTATAAAAGCATGAACACTGAAGCTTTCTTT
V: TRBV10-3; J: TRBJ1-6; length: 13; size: many; D: NA; CDR3: CAIRTMDNSPLHF; DNA: TGTGCCATCAGGACAATGGATAATTCACCCCTCCACTTT
V: TRBV20-1; J: TRBJ2-5; length: 14; size: NA; D: NA; CDR3: CSASARDNMETQYF; DNA: TGCAGTGCTAGCGCCCGGGACAATATGGAGACCCAGTACTTC
V: TRBV7-2; J: TRBJ2-5; length: 16; size: NA; D: TRBD1; CDR3: CATSDPDRGDGETQYF; DNA: TGTGCCACCAGTGATCCAGACAGGGGGGACGGAGAGACCCAGTACTTC
V: TRBV5-5; J: TRBJ1-5; length: 13; size: few; D: NA; CDR3: CASNGHHNQPQHF; DNA: TGTGCCAGCAATGGACACCACAATCAGCCCCAGCATTTT
V: TRBV29-1; J: TRBJ2-1; length: 12; size: NA; D: NA; CDR3: CSVGDNYNEQFF; DNA: TGCAGCGTTGGGGACAATTACAATGAGCAGTTCTTC
V: TRBV7-2; J: TRBJ2-7; length: 17; size: NA; D: TRBD1; CDR3: CASSFIPDRDPSYEQYF; DNA: TGTGCCAGCAGCTTCATACCGGACAGGGATCCCTCCTACGAGCAGTACTTC
V: TRBV2; J: TRBJ2-7; length: 14; size: NA; D: NA; CDR3: CASSEQGPSGEQYF; DNA: TGTGCCAGCAGTGAACAAGGCCCCTCTGGGGAGCAGTACTTC
V: TRBV7-9; J: TRBJ1-1; length: 14; size: few; D: NA; CDR3: CASRDRGLSTEAFF; DNA: TGTGCCAGCCGCGATCGGGGTCTGAGCACTGAAGCTTTCTTT
V: TRBV9; J: TRBJ1-2; length: 15; size: NA; D: NA; CDR3: CASSIGLAGISGYTF; DNA: TGTGCCAGCAGCATAGGACTAGCGGGTATCTCTGGCTACACCTTC
V: TRBV9; J: TRBJ2-5; length: 16; size: many; D: TRBD2; CDR3: CASSVDSGGRQETQYF; DNA: TGTGCCAGCAGCGTCGACAGCGGGGGCAGGCAAGAGACCCAGTACTTC
V: TRBV10-2; J: TRBJ2-6; length: 18; size: NA; D: TRBD2; CDR3: CASSPVAGTPPGANVLTF; DNA: TGTGCCAGCTCACCGGTAGCGGGGACTCCCCCTGGGGCCAACGTCCTGACTTTC
V: TRBV14; J: TRBJ2-5; length: 18; size: few; D: TRBD2; CDR3: CASSPSGTRYGVQETQYF; DNA: TGTGCCAGCAGCCCCTCCGGGACTAGATACGGAGTCCAAGAGACCCAGTACTTC
V: TRBV2; J: TRBJ1-2; length: 16; size: NA; D: NA; CDR3: CASSQEAGWLVIGYTF; DNA: TGTGCCAGCAGCCAAGAGGCGGGTTGGCTAGTAATCGGCTACACCTTC
V: TRBV29-1; J: TRBJ1-1; length: 16; size: many; D: TRBD1; CDR3: CSVEDPRGLPNTEAFF; DNA: TGCAGCGTTGAAGATCCCAGGGGGCTACCGAACACTGAAGCTTTCTTT
V: TRBV19; J: TRBJ1-1; length: 14; size: NA; D: NA; CDR3: CASSIRPANTEAFF; DNA: TGTGCCAGTAGTATACGGCCAGCGAACACTGAAGCTTTCTTT
V: TRBV7-9; J: TRBJ2-7; length: 16; size: few; D: TRBD2; CDR3: CASSPQSGRGGYEQYF; DNA: TGTGCCAGCAGCCCGCAGAGCGGGAGAGGGGGCTACGAGCAGTACTTC
V: TRBV7-2; J: TRBJ2-2; length: 15; size: NA; D: TRBD1; CDR3: CASSPGQGKTGELFF; DNA: TGTGCCAGCAGCCCCGGACAGGGAAAGACCGGGGAGCTGTTTTTT
V: TRBV20-1; J: TRBJ1-2; length: 13; size: NA; D: TRBD1; CDR3: CSARQGPLYGYTF; DNA: TGCAGTGCTCGACAGGGTCCCCTCTATGGCTACACCTTC
V: TRBV10-3; J: TRBJ2-7; length: 16; size: NA; D: TRBD2; CDR3: CASIDVPGLAVYEQYF; DNA: TGTGCCAGCATCGACGTGCCGGGACTAGCGGTCTACGAGCAGTACTTC
V: TRBV2; J: TRBJ1-1; length: 20; size: NA; D: NA; CDR3: CASSESWGDLTTVVNTEAFF; DNA: TGTGCCAGCAGTGAATCTTGGGGGGATTTGACGACAGTCGTGAACACTGAAGCTTTCTTT
V: TRBV7-8; J: TRBJ2-7; length: 15; size: NA; D: NA; CDR3: CASSFPHGNSYEQYF; DNA: TGTGCCAGCAGCTTCCCCCACGGAAACTCCTACGAGCAGTACTTC
V: TRBV7-9; J: TRBJ2-7; length: 15; size: few; D: TRBD2; CDR3: CASSFGTSGILEQYF; DNA: TGTGCCAGCAGCTTCGGGACTAGCGGGATCTTAGAGCAGTACTTC
V: TRBV29-1; J: TRBJ1-2; length: 17; size: NA; D: NA; CDR3: CSVMKESFGVTEYGYTF; DNA: TGCAGCGTTATGAAGGAGTCTTTTGGGGTCACGGAATATGGCTACACCTTC
V: TRBV29-1; J: TRBJ1-2; length: 12; size: once; D: NA; CDR3: CSSERLNYGYTF; DNA: TGCAGCAGTGAGAGGCTTAACTATGGCTACACCTTC
V: TRBV7-2; J: TRBJ2-5; length: 15; size: NA; D: NA; CDR3: CASRKDQPRRETQYF; DNA: TGTGCCAGCAGGAAAGACCAGCCACGTAGGGAGACCCAGTACTTC
V: TRBV7-2; J: TRBJ1-6; length: 16; size: NA; D: NA; CDR3: CAVRGRGGSYNSPLHF; DNA: TGTGCCGTTCGTGGGAGGGGCGGCTCCTATAATTCACCCCTCCACTTT